Detailed here is one T cell receptor (beta chain). Its antigen is unidentified. The record originates from a study of chemoradiotherapy in HPV16-positive cancers. Libraries were prepared by immunoSEQ multiplex PCR; TCRdb keeps only in-frame clonotypes and omits some of them. The sample lists about 24,000 clones; less than 95% were seen once. Repertoires were sampled repeatedly during chemoradiotherapy. Findings and caveats of the study: Non-HPV-specific T cells did not expand in tumors during treatment, whereas candidate HPV-specific clones and E7-related motifs did. Only a couple of HPV16-positive patients supplied the functional HPV-specificity definition. In HPV16-positive patients, HPV-responsive T-cell expansion tracked better recurrence-free survival.

With 2 bases removed from V and 0 bases from J, the gap between germline ends came to 11 bases. Germline CDR1 reads SGHAT; CDR2 reads FQDESV (reference sequence). The CDR3 length is 16 residues. This receptor was taken from a human donor with HPV-associated anogenital cancer. Sampling was conducted from a patient who underwent chemoradiotherapy. The chain is built from TRBV11-1 and TRBJ1-3; D remains ambiguous. The CDR3 loop is CASSLTDWSSGNTIYF. The DNA of the CDR3 is TGTGCCAGCAGCTTAACGGACTGGAGCTCTGGAAACACCATATATTTT.